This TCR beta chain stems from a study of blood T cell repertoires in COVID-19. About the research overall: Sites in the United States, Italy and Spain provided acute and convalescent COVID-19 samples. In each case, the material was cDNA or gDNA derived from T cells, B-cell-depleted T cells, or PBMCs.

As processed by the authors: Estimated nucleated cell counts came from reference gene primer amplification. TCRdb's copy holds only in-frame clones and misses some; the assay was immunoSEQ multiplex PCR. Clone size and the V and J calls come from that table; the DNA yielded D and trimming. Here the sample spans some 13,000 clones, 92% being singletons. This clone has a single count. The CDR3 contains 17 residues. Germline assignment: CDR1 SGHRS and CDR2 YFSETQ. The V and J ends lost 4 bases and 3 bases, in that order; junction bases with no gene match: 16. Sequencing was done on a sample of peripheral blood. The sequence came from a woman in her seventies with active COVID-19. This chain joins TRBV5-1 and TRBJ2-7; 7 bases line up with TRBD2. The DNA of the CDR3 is TGCGCCAGCAGCCTGGGGGGGACCGGACTAGGCGACTACGAGCAGTACTTC. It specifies CASSLGGTGLGDYEQYF.